The rows below give T cell receptor beta chains drawn from one sample of a study of molecular identifiers for immune sequencing clone quantification. TCRdb reprocessed the PCR reads via MiXCR and lists one record per CDR3 protein. The table records 400,000 to 600,000 distinct CDR3 sequences, about 20% of them present only once. Sequenced input: naive CD8+ T cells from blood, with Jurkat cell RNA spiked in. Receptors were obtained from a human donor in good health. Some libraries in this study had Jurkat cell RNA spiked in. CDR3s include the opening cysteine and the closing phenylalanine or tryptophan. The D gene is left open where the match is weak. The size field is filled for only some rows; it gives once, few, many or a size class.

v_gene	abundance	d_gene	j_gene	CDR3nt	CDR3aa
TRBV6-2/TRBV6-3	many	.	TRBJ2-7	TGTGCCAGCAGTTATGCCGGGACTTGGGTCGAGCAGTACTTC	CASSYAGTWVEQYF
TRBV27	few	.	TRBJ1-4	TGTGCCAGCAGTTTCACCCAACTACGCGGGGTTGAAAAACTGTTTTTT	CASSFTQLRGVEKLFF
TRBV12-3/TRBV12-4	many	.	TRBJ1-5	TGTGCCAGCAGTTTATCCTATAGCAATCAGCCCCAGCATTTT	CASSLSYSNQPQHF
TRBV4-3	many	TRBD2	TRBJ2-3	TGCGCCAGCAGCCAAGATTTCCCTAGCGGGACAGATACGCAGTATTTT	CASSQDFPSGTDTQYF
TRBV30	many	.	TRBJ1-1	TGTGCCTGGAGTGGGGTCCACCCTGAAGCTTTCTTT	CAWSGVHPEAFF
TRBV6-2/TRBV6-3	many	.	TRBJ2-1	TGTGCCAGCAGTTACTTAGGTTACGAGCAGTTCTTC	CASSYLGYEQFF
TRBV29-1	many	.	TRBJ2-5	TGCAGCGTTGAGGGGCGGGGAGGTCTGGAGACCCAGTACTTC	CSVEGRGGLETQYF
TRBV20-1	.	.	TRBJ2-2	TGCAGTGCTATGGAGGTGAACACCGGGGAGCTGTTTTTT	CSAMEVNTGELFF
TRBV9	.	TRBD2	TRBJ2-1	TGTGCCAGCAGCGTAGAAGGCGGGAGTAGGAATGAGCAGTTCTTC	CASSVEGGSRNEQFF
TRBV9	few	.	TRBJ2-6	TGTGCCAGCAGCTTACAGGTCCGTGGGGCCAACGTCCTGACTTTC	CASSLQVRGANVLTF
TRBV30	few	TRBD2	TRBJ2-1	TGTGCCTGGAGACTAGCGGGGGACCCCAATGAGCAGTTCTTC	CAWRLAGDPNEQFF
TRBV27	.	.	TRBJ2-7	TGTGCCAGCAGTGAGGGACATCTACCCTACGAGCAGTACTTC	CASSEGHLPYEQYF
TRBV12-3/TRBV12-4	few	.	TRBJ1-6	TGTGCCAGCAGTTTTGTCCTCTGGCCCCTCCACTTT	CASSFVLWPLHF
TRBV7-3	.	.	TRBJ1-1	TGTGCCAGCAGCCCGTGGGCGGGCACTGAAGCTTTCTTT	CASSPWAGTEAFF
TRBV19	many	.	TRBJ2-2	TGTGCCAGTAGTATAACGATCGGGGAGCTGTTTTTT	CASSITIGELFF
TRBV12-3/TRBV12-4	.	.	TRBJ2-5	TGTGCCAGCAGCCCGGTCGGAGGGGGGGGGCTACAAGAGACCCAGTACTTC	CASSPVGGGGLQETQYF
TRBV7-2	many	.	TRBJ1-6	TGTGCCAGCAGCTCCCCACAGGGTTCCTATAATTCACCCCTCCACTTT	CASSSPQGSYNSPLHF
TRBV19	few	.	TRBJ2-2	TGTGCCAGTCCTACCACGAACACCGGGGAGCTGTTTTTT	CASPTTNTGELFF
TRBV4-1	many	.	TRBJ2-7	TGCGCCAGCAGCCAAGACGGGCGGGTCGAGCAGTACTTC	CASSQDGRVEQYF
TRBV11-2	few	.	TRBJ2-1	TGTGCCAGCAGCTTTCAGGGTTCCTACAATGAGCAGTTCTTC	CASSFQGSYNEQFF
TRBV10-2	many	.	TRBJ2-3	TGCGCCAGCAGCGAACAGGTCGCTAGCACAGATACGCAGTATTTT	CASSEQVASTDTQYF
TRBV7-2	many	TRBD2	TRBJ2-3	TGTGCCAGCAGCCAGGGACTAGCGGGGGTAGCAGATACGCAGTATTTT	CASSQGLAGVADTQYF
TRBV11-2	.	TRBD1	TRBJ1-1	TGTGCCAGCAGCTTAGACTCAAGACAGGGGAGCGCTGAAGCTTTCTTT	CASSLDSRQGSAEAFF
TRBV13	many	TRBD1	TRBJ2-5	TGTGCCAGCGGTCCCCCAGGGGGCTCACAAGAGACCCAGTACTTC	CASGPPGGSQETQYF
TRBV6-1	.	.	TRBJ2-1	TGTGCCAGCAGTGATTGGTGGCAGGGTTCGCATGAGCAGTTCTTC	CASSDWWQGSHEQFF
TRBV7-9	few	.	TRBJ2-3	TGTGCCAGCAGACTGGGGGGGGCTGATACGCAGTATTTT	CASRLGGADTQYF
TRBV20-1	many	.	TRBJ2-4	TGCAGTGCTTTTACCGGGACAATAGCCAAAAACATTCAGTACTTC	CSAFTGTIAKNIQYF
TRBV28	few	.	TRBJ1-2	TGTGCCAGCAGTCAGGGCCGTAACTATGGCTACACCTTC	CASSQGRNYGYTF
TRBV4-1	many	.	TRBJ2-7	TGCGCCAGCAGCCAAGACCCCGCGACAGGCGGCTACGAGCAGTACTTC	CASSQDPATGGYEQYF
TRBV28	few	TRBD1	TRBJ1-5	TGTGCCAGCAGCTTCCAGGGGGGGGGCAATCAGCCCCAGCATTTT	CASSFQGGGNQPQHF
TRBV11-2	few	.	TRBJ2-3	TGTGCCAGCAGCACCCTCCTAGCCCCAACAGATACGCAGTATTTT	CASSTLLAPTDTQYF
TRBV5-4	many	TRBD2	TRBJ2-5	TGTGCCAGCAGATGGAGTAGCGGGGGACAAGAGACCCAGTACTTC	CASRWSSGGQETQYF
TRBV7-6	once	.	TRBJ1-1	TGTGCCAGCAGCTTAGACACCTTGTGGAGCACTGAAGCTTTCTTT	CASSLDTLWSTEAFF
TRBV20-1	.	TRBD2	TRBJ2-5	TGCAGTGCTAGAGATCAATCTAGCGGGGATTGGGAGACCCAGTACTTC	CSARDQSSGDWETQYF
TRBV7-9	many	TRBD1	TRBJ1-4	TGTGCCAGCAGCTCGATGACAGGGGCTAATGAAAAACTGTTTTTT	CASSSMTGANEKLFF
TRBV6-1	.	.	TRBJ2-7	TGTGCCAGCCACAGCTACGAGCAGTACTTC	CASHSYEQYF
TRBV5-1	few	TRBD1	TRBJ2-2	TGCGCCAGCAGTTTGCCACGACAGGGGGCTAACACCGGGGAGCTGTTTTTT	CASSLPRQGANTGELFF
TRBV6-5	.	TRBD2	TRBJ2-3	TGTGCCAGCAGTTACTTCACCGGGACTAGCGGAGACAGCACAGATACGCAGTATTTT	CASSYFTGTSGDSTDTQYF
TRBV4-3	few	.	TRBJ2-7	TGCGCCAGCAGCCAAGAGGCTGGGGTGGTCTTCTACGAGCAGTACTTC	CASSQEAGVVFYEQYF
TRBV24-1	few	TRBD2	TRBJ2-7	TGTGCCACCAGTGATTTGCTCGAGGCCAGGGTCTGGACTAGCGGCTACGAGCAGTACTTC	CATSDLLEARVWTSGYEQYF
TRBV6-2/TRBV6-3	.	TRBD1	TRBJ2-4	TGTGCCAGCAGTTACTCCGGGACAGGGGGTTTCTTC	CASSYSGTGGFF
TRBV4-1	.	.	TRBJ1-5	TGCGCCAGCAGCCAGACGACAGTCCAGCCCCAGCATTTT	CASSQTTVQPQHF
TRBV29-1	many	.	TRBJ2-6	TGCAGCGTTGAAGATCTATTCGGGGCTGGGGCCAACGTCCTGACTTTC	CSVEDLFGAGANVLTF
TRBV27	.	.	TRBJ2-7	TGTGTCAGCAGTTTTAAGGGTTATGCCTACGAGCAGTACTTC	CVSSFKGYAYEQYF
TRBV9	few	.	TRBJ1-6	TGTGCCAGCAGCGTCGGGGTTATGGATAATTCACCCCTCCACTTT	CASSVGVMDNSPLHF
TRBV19	.	.	TRBJ2-6	TGTGCCAGTAGTGTCCTGTTAGGCTCTGGGGCCAACGTCCTGACTTTC	CASSVLLGSGANVLTF
TRBV6-5	.	TRBD1	TRBJ2-1	TGTGCCAGCAGTTACATCATAGGACAGGGGGGATCCGATGAGCAGTTCTTC	CASSYIIGQGGSDEQFF
TRBV12-3/TRBV12-4	many	.	TRBJ2-3	TGTGCCAGCAGCTTAGTAGGGACAGATACGCAGTATTTT	CASSLVGTDTQYF
TRBV6-2/TRBV6-3	many	TRBD2	TRBJ2-3	TGTGCCAGCAGTTCCACCCTAGCGGGGCTCACAGATACGCAGTATTTT	CASSSTLAGLTDTQYF
TRBV30	many	.	TRBJ2-7	TGTGCCTGGAGCCGGGACAACTACGAGCAGTACTTC	CAWSRDNYEQYF